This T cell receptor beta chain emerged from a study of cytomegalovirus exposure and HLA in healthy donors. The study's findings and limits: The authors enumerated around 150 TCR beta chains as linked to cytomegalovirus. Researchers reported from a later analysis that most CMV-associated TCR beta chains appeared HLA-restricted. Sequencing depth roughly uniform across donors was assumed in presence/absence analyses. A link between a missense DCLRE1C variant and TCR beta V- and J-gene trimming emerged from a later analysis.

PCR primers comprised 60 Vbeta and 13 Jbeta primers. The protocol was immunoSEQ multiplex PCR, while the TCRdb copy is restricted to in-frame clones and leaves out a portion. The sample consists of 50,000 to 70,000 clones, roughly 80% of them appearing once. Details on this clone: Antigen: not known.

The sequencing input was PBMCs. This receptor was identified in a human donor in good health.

The CDR3 loop is CASRPQGNTEAFF. In DNA, the CDR3 is TGTGCCAGCAGACCTCAGGGGAACACTGAAGCTTTCTTT. The rearrangement links TRBV11-1 to TRBJ1-1, with D maybe TRBD1 (5 bases). The germline V gene has CDR1 SGHAT and CDR2 FQDESV (reference sequence). This CDR3 region has 13 residues. The V end was cut by 6 bases, the J end by 1 base, with 9 bases between.